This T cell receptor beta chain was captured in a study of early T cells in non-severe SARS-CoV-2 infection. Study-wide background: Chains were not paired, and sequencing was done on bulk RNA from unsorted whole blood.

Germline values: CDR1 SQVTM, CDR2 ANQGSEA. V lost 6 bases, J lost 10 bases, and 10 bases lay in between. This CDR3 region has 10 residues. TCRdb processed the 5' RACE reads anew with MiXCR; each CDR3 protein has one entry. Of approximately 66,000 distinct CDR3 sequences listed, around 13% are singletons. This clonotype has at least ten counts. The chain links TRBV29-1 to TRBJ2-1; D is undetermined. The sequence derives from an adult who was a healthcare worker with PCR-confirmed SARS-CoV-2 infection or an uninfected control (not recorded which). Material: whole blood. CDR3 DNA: TGCAGCGTCGGGTTTGAAGAGCAGTTCTTC. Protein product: CSVGFEEQFF.